The 10 T cell receptor beta chains given below trace back to one sample, sequenced in a study of PD-1 blockade in classical Hodgkin lymphoma. The protocol was immunoSEQ multiplex PCR, while the TCRdb copy is restricted to in-frame clones and leaves out a portion. The profile shows around 45,000 clones, roughly 90% of them singletons. Autologous stem cell transplantation was followed by relapse in every patient, and brentuximab vedotin exposure varied. Sequences were derived from peripheral blood mononuclear cells (PBMCs), sampled at baseline. Receptor source: a human donor with classical Hodgkin lymphoma.

In its sample, this clone was seen once. This rearrangement joins TRBV11-2 to TRBJ2-7; D tentatively reads TRBD1 or TRBD2 (5 bases each). CDR3 length equals 17 residues. V lost 1 base, J lost 3 bases, and 19 bases lay in between. Germline CDR1 and CDR2: SGHAT and FQNNGV. This CDR3 reads CASSLGSIRDAHYEQYF. For the CDR3, the DNA is TGTGCCAGCAGCTTAGGCAGTATTAGGGACGCGCACTACGAGCAGTACTTC.

The rearrangement joins TRBV15 to TRBJ2-7, with unresolved D. This CDR3 region has 14 residues. From germline, CDR1 is LNHNV and CDR2 YYDKDF (reference sequence). The V gene lost 0 bases and the J gene lost 6 bases, with 12 bases spanning the gap. CDR3 amino acids: CATSRDISESEQYF. The CDR3 region has the DNA TGTGCCACCAGCAGAGATATATCGGAGAGCGAGCAGTACTTC.

This clone was seen only a few times. V and J are TRBV9 and TRBJ2-2; D remains ambiguous. CDR3 length: 15 residues. V lost 3 bases and J 2 bases, leaving 11 bases between the germline ends. Germline V gives CDR1 SGDLS, CDR2 YYNGEE. The CDR3 sequence is CASSGRASNTGELFF. The CDR3 region has the DNA TGTGCCAGCAGCGGCCGGGCCTCAAACACCGGGGAGCTGTTTTTT.

This clone was seen once. The V call is TRBV2, the J call TRBJ1-6; no definite D call. There are 18 residues in the CDR3. Looked up from germline, CDR1 is SNHLY and CDR2 is FYNNEI. Trimming stripped 5 bases from V and 0 bases from J, with 17 bases between. The CDR3 DNA reads TGTGCCAGCAGTCTTCCCCCCTGGAGGAGCTCCTATAATTCACCCCTCCACTTT. The encoded protein is CASSLPPWRSSYNSPLHF.

The gene calls are TRBV19 and TRBJ2-1; TRBD2 is a possible D gene (5 bases). The CDR3 extends over 15 amino acids. The germline gives CDR1 LNHDA, CDR2 SQIVND (reference sequence). Trimming shortened V by 1 base and J by 7 bases, and 14 bases separated the two germline ends. The CDR3 loop is CASSIGLTGYNEQFF. CDR3 in DNA: TGTGCCAGTAGTATAGGTTTGACGGGGTATAATGAGCAGTTCTTC.

The rearrangement links TRBV10-3 to TRBJ2-3; no clear D gene. This CDR3 is 15 amino acids long. Germline CDR1 ENHRY, CDR2 SYGVKD. The V end lost 0 bases, the J end lost 4 bases, and 11 bases lay between the germline ends. CDR3 region: CAISESRAVADTQYF. CDR3 coding DNA: TGTGCCATCAGTGAGTCAAGGGCAGTCGCAGATACGCAGTATTTT.

This clone occurred a few times. The rearrangement uses TRBV27 and TRBJ2-7; D is possibly TRBD1 (6 bases). Germline V gives CDR1 MNHEY, CDR2 SMNVEV (reference sequence). Trimming pared 5 bases from V and 6 bases from J, leaving 17 bases between. This CDR3 comprises 14 residues. CDR3 sequence: CASSPTQGTGEQYF. CDR3 nucleotide sequence: TGTGCCAGCAGTCCGACGCAGGGGACGGGCGAGCAGTACTTC.

The chain is built from TRBV9 and TRBJ1-3; 8 bases align to TRBD1. Trimming removed 4 bases from V and 0 bases from J; junction bases left unmatched: 15. Germline loops: CDR1 SGDLS, CDR2 YYNGEE. The CDR3 sequence is 19 residues long. CDR3 nucleotide sequence: TGTGCCAGCAGCAGGGGGACAGGTTCACATTTCTTCTCTGGAAACACCATATATTTT. Residues: CASSRGTGSHFFSGNTIYF.

This chain links TRBV7-3 with TRBJ2-1; D gene unclear. The V end lost 1 base, the J end lost 8 bases, and 6 bases lay between the germline ends. CDR1 is SGHTA and CDR2 is FQGTGA in the germline V gene. This CDR3 spans 12 amino acids. DNA of the CDR3: TGTGCCAGCAGCTTAATAGGCCATGAGCAGTTCTTC. Translation: CASSLIGHEQFF.

In its sample, this clone was seen a few times. The chain uses TRBV5-1 and TRBJ1-1; weak D call: TRBD1 (5 bases). Trimming cost V 0 bases and J 0 bases, with 9 bases left between them. The V gene's germline CDR1 is SGHRS and CDR2 YFSETQ. The CDR3 spans 15 residues. CDR3 bases: TGCGCCAGCAGCTTGGATGGGACGGTGAACACTGAAGCTTTCTTT. It is translated as CASSLDGTVNTEAFF.